These T cell receptor beta chains were read from a single sample in a study of shared clonotypes between healthy human individuals. The table came from immunoSEQ multiplex PCR; TCRdb's copy has only in-frame clones and leaves some out. The sample contains about 2 million clones, about 94% of which appear only once. Material for sequencing was naive CD8+ T cells sorted from blood. The source is a man younger than 35 in good health. CDR3s include the opening cysteine and the closing phenylalanine or tryptophan. D genes are given only for firm matches. Clone size is stated in some rows and not others, as once, few, many or a class when expanded.

D	J	V	size	DNA	CDR3
-	TRBJ1-1	TRBV25-1	-	TGTGCCAGCAGTGAATCAGACAGCGAAGCTTTCTTT	CASSESDSEAFF
-	TRBJ2-7	TRBV27	-	TGTGCCAGCAGTTTAACCTCGGCCTACGAGCAGTACTTC	CASSLTSAYEQYF
-	TRBJ2-2	TRBV19	-	TGTGCCAGTAGTATAGTAAGTCCCGGGGAGCTGTTTTTT	CASSIVSPGELFF
-	TRBJ1-6	TRBV5-6	once	TGTGCCAGCAGCTTCAGTCAGGTGACCTATAATTCACCCCTCCACTTT	CASSFSQVTYNSPLHF
-	TRBJ2-7	TRBV28	-	TGTGCCAGCAGTTTATGGGATGGACAGCGCGCCTACGAGCAGTACTTC	CASSLWDGQRAYEQYF
TRBD1	TRBJ1-3	TRBV6-5	-	TGTGCCAGCAGTGGGACAGGGGGCGCGGACACCATATATTTT	CASSGTGGADTIYF
-	TRBJ1-2	TRBV28	-	TGTGCCAGCCAGTTAGTCACTATGGCCAGGGATCTATATTATGGCTACACCTTC	CASQLVTMARDLYYGYTF
TRBD2	TRBJ2-3	TRBV6-6	-	TGTGCCAGCAGTTACCCCGCTAGCGGGAAGGCAGATACGCAGTATTTT	CASSYPASGKADTQYF
-	TRBJ1-5	TRBV28	-	TGTGCCAGCAGTTCCGGGCAGGCTGGGAGGATCAGCCCCCAGCATTTT	CASSSGQAGRISPQHF
TRBD2	TRBJ2-3	TRBV30	-	TGTGCCTGGAGTGTCGGTACTAGCGCAGATACGCAGTATTTT	CAWSVGTSADTQYF
TRBD1	TRBJ2-1	TRBV4-1	-	TGCGCCAGCAGTCTGGGACAGGGTGCCTACAATGAGCAGTTCTTC	CASSLGQGAYNEQFF
-	TRBJ2-3	TRBV27	once	TGTGCCAGCAGTTCGCTACTCACAGATACGCAGTATTTT	CASSSLLTDTQYF
-	TRBJ1-5	TRBV6-5	-	TGTGCCAGCAGTTACCTAGGACTAAATCAGCCCCAGCATTTT	CASSYLGLNQPQHF
-	TRBJ2-7	TRBV29-1	-	TGCAGCGTTGTTCTGACGGGGGCCCTCTATGGCGAGCAGTACTTC	CSVVLTGALYGEQYF
TRBD1	TRBJ1-1	TRBV6-1	-	TGTGCCAGCAGCGGGACAGGGGTTGTTGGTTTCTTT	CASSGTGVVGFF
-	TRBJ2-7	TRBV7-9	-	TGTGCCAGCAGCTTTGGCGAGTACGAGCAGTACTTC	CASSFGEYEQYF
TRBD2	TRBJ2-5	TRBV5-6	-	TGTGCCAGCGACCGGGGAGGGGAGACCCAGTACTTC	CASDRGGETQYF
-	TRBJ2-7	TRBV15	-	TGTGCCACCAGCAGAGATCGTACAGATGGGGTGGGGCCGGTTTTTGAGCAGTACTTC	CATSRDRTDGVGPVFEQYF
TRBD1	TRBJ2-7	TRBV28	-	TGTGCCAGCAGCTCCCGACAGGGCATGAGGGAGCAGTACTTC	CASSSRQGMREQYF
-	TRBJ1-1	TRBV7-2	once	TGTGCCAGCAGCTTAGTAAAGGGTTCTGAAGCTTTCTTT	CASSLVKGSEAFF
-	TRBJ2-5	TRBV7-9	-	TGTGCCAGCAGCTTATTTGGGGCTGAGACCCAGTACTTC	CASSLFGAETQYF
-	TRBJ2-7	TRBV7-9	-	TGTGCCAGCAGCCTTATAGACGAGCAGTACTTC	CASSLIDEQYF
-	TRBJ2-5	TRBV7-8	-	TGTGCCAGCAGCTTAGCGCTGTGGGGGGCGAGCGGCTTTAGGGAGACCCAGTACTTC	CASSLALWGASGFRETQYF
-	TRBJ2-3	TRBV4-1	-	TGCGCCAGCAGCCAACCGCTAACGGGGGATACGCAGTATTTT	CASSQPLTGDTQYF
TRBD2	TRBJ2-7	TRBV5-8	-	TGTGCCAGCAGCTTGGATGCGGGGGGCGAGCAGTACTTC	CASSLDAGGEQYF
-	TRBJ1-1	TRBV6-5	-	TGTGCCAGCAGTTACGGGGGGCTTGGGAACACTGAAGCTTTCTTT	CASSYGGLGNTEAFF
-	TRBJ1-1	TRBV6-6	once	TGTGCCAGCAGTTCCGGGACGGGGAACACTGAAGCTTTCTTT	CASSSGTGNTEAFF
-	TRBJ2-7	TRBV4-2	-	TGTGCCAGCAGCAGCGGACGCGTCTACGAGCAGTACTTC	CASSSGRVYEQYF
-	TRBJ2-1	TRBV27	-	TGTGCCAGCAGTACGACAGGATATCACAATGAGCAGTTCTTC	CASSTTGYHNEQFF
-	TRBJ2-3	TRBV9	-	TGTGCCAGCAGCGTAGCACTCACAGATACGCAGTATTTT	CASSVALTDTQYF
-	TRBJ1-1	TRBV5-6	-	TGTGCCAGCAGCTTGGATGCAGAGAACACTGAAGCTTTCTTT	CASSLDAENTEAFF
-	TRBJ2-7	TRBV9	-	TGTGCCAGCAGCGCCCCGACTAGTTACGAGCAGTACTTC	CASSAPTSYEQYF
TRBD1	TRBJ1-1	TRBV5-6	-	TGTGCCAGCAGCTTAGGGCAGGGGGCAACTTTCTTT	CASSLGQGATFF
TRBD1	TRBJ1-5	TRBV4-1	-	TGCGCCAGCAGCCAAGAGGGACAGGGGGAGAATCAGCCCCAGCATTTT	CASSQEGQGENQPQHF
TRBD2	TRBJ2-3	TRBV5-1	-	TGCGCCAGCAGCGGCACACTAGCGGACACAGATACGCAGTATTTT	CASSGTLADTDTQYF
-	TRBJ2-3	TRBV6-6	-	TGTGCCAGCAGTTACACTAGCACAGATACGCAGTATTTT	CASSYTSTDTQYF
-	TRBJ2-7	TRBV6-1	-	TGTGCCAGCAGTGAATCATACTACGAGCAGTACTTC	CASSESYYEQYF
TRBD2	TRBJ2-1	TRBV6-5	-	TGTGCCAGCAGTTACTCAGCGGGGGGAGAGCAGTTCTTC	CASSYSAGGEQFF
TRBD1	TRBJ2-3	TRBV29-1	-	TGCAGCGTTGTAAAGGGGGCCGTAGATACGCAGTATTTT	CSVVKGAVDTQYF
-	TRBJ2-1	TRBV19	-	TGTGCCAGTAGCCAAGACAGGAGCTCCTACAATGAGCAGTTCTTC	CASSQDRSSYNEQFF
-	TRBJ2-7	TRBV4-1	-	TGCGCCAGCAGCCAAGAGGTTAAAACCTACGAGCAGTACTTC	CASSQEVKTYEQYF
-	TRBJ2-2	TRBV4-1	-	TGCGCCAGCAGCCAAGATCTGGAAGGCAAGAACACCGGGGAGCTGTTTTTT	CASSQDLEGKNTGELFF
TRBD1	TRBJ2-7	TRBV6-5	-	TGTGCCAGCAGGGGAGGGACAGGGGGCTACGAGCAGTACTTC	CASRGGTGGYEQYF
-	TRBJ1-5	TRBV4-3	-	TGCGCCAGCAGCCAAGATCAAGGCTTCCAGCCCCAGCATTTT	CASSQDQGFQPQHF
TRBD2	TRBJ2-7	TRBV9	-	TGTGCCAGCAGCACCTCTAGCGGAAGCTCCTACGAGCAGTACTTC	CASSTSSGSSYEQYF
TRBD2	TRBJ2-1	TRBV11-2	-	TGTGCCAGCAGCTTATTTCGGGAGGGGGAGCAGTTCTTC	CASSLFREGEQFF
-	TRBJ1-1	TRBV16	few	TGTGCCAGCAGCGGAACCGGAAGGATGAGCACTGAAGCTTTCTTT	CASSGTGRMSTEAFF
-	TRBJ2-3	TRBV15	-	TGTGCCACCAGCAGAGATTCAGGGTGGGGCACAGATACGCAGTATTTT	CATSRDSGWGTDTQYF
-	TRBJ2-1	TRBV11-2	-	TGTGCCAGCAGCCTCGCAAATGAGCAGTTCTTC	CASSLANEQFF
-	TRBJ2-1	TRBV5-6	-	TGTGCCAGCAGCTTTGCAGCGACGGAGGGGCAGTTCTTC	CASSFAATEGQFF
-	TRBJ2-7	TRBV5-4	-	TGTGCCAGCAGCTGGGGGGCAGGGAACTACGAGCAGTACTTC	CASSWGAGNYEQYF
-	TRBJ2-2	TRBV29-1	-	TGCAGCGTTGATCCACGGAACACCGGGGAGCTGTTTTTT	CSVDPRNTGELFF
TRBD2	TRBJ2-2	TRBV5-4	-	TGTGCCAGCAGCTTGGGGCGGGGGGAACACCGGGAGCTGTTTTTT	CASSLGRGEHRELFF
TRBD1	TRBJ2-2	TRBV4-1	once	TGCGCCAGCAGCCATACAGGGGAAGGCGGGGAGCTGTTTTTT	CASSHTGEGGELFF
TRBD2	TRBJ2-3	TRBV5-6	-	TGTGCCAGCAGCTCAGAAAGCGGGGGGGCGTTTATAGATACGCAGTATTTT	CASSSESGGAFIDTQYF
-	TRBJ2-4	TRBV18	-	TGTGCCAGCTCACCTCAGGACGGAAAAAACATTCAGTACTTC	CASSPQDGKNIQYF
TRBD2	TRBJ2-7	TRBV27	-	TGTGCCAGCAGTCCATCTAGCGGGGGCTACGAGCAGTACTTC	CASSPSSGGYEQYF